This is a list of T cell receptor beta chains from one sample in a study of T cell repertoires in cytomegalovirus infection. No cognate antigen is known for these TCRs. TCRdb itself ran the reads through MiXCR, one entry per CDR3 protein. The table lists 700,000 to 900,000 distinct CDR3 sequences, 25% to 35% of them singletons, with roughly 13% in the top ten. The sequenced sample was cultured CD8+ T cells from PBMCs, obtained from culture after CMV antigen stimulation. These TCRs come from a human donor in good health (CMV status not recorded). Some clones in this sample may be carry-over from other donors' samples. Each CDR3 is given with its conserved first and last residue. The order of the fields is V gene, D gene, J gene, clone size, CDR3 DNA, CDR3 protein. The D gene is left open where the match is weak. The size of a clone is reported for some rows only, either as once, few or many, or as a class for expanded clones.

V: TRBV7-3; D: .; J: TRBJ1-2; size: .; DNA: TGTGCCAGCAGCTCACCGGAACAACGCTATGGCTACACCTTC; CDR3: CASSSPEQRYGYTF
V: TRBV27; D: .; J: TRBJ1-1; size: few; DNA: TGTGCCAGCAGGGCTACTCAAACAGCAAACACTGAAGCTTTCTTT; CDR3: CASRATQTANTEAFF
V: TRBV7-6; D: TRBD2; J: TRBJ2-1; size: .; DNA: TGTGCCAGCAGCCTGGGACTAGCGGGGCCCTTCTCCTACAATGAGCAGTTCTTC; CDR3: CASSLGLAGPFSYNEQFF
V: TRBV4-1; D: TRBD2; J: TRBJ2-1; size: .; DNA: TGCGCCAGCAGCCAAGCTCCTCCAGCGGGGGGGGCCTCCTACAATGAGCAGTTCTTC; CDR3: CASSQAPPAGGASYNEQFF
V: TRBV7-6; D: TRBD2; J: TRBJ2-1; size: many; DNA: TGTGCCAGCAGCGATAGACGGGGGGGGGATGAGCAGTTCTTC; CDR3: CASSDRRGGDEQFF
V: TRBV14; D: TRBD1; J: TRBJ1-1; size: .; DNA: TGTGCCAGCAGCCAAGACCCCCGACAGGGGCGGAACACTGAAGCTTTCTTT; CDR3: CASSQDPRQGRNTEAFF
V: TRBV12-3/TRBV12-4; D: .; J: TRBJ1-1; size: .; DNA: TGTGCCAGCAGAACCGTCGGGGTTGGTGGCCCTGAAGCTTTCTTT; CDR3: CASRTVGVGGPEAFF
V: TRBV4-1; D: .; J: TRBJ1-2; size: .; DNA: TGCGCCAGCAGCCAAGGAAGGGTATCCTATGGCTACACCTTC; CDR3: CASSQGRVSYGYTF
V: TRBV15; D: .; J: TRBJ2-2; size: .; DNA: TGTGCCACCAGCAGAGAGGACGGGGGCTTTATCGCCGGGGAGCTGTTTTTT; CDR3: CATSREDGGFIAGELFF
V: TRBV6-6; D: .; J: TRBJ2-6; size: few; DNA: TGTGCCAGCCTTCTCCCTTACCACGTCCTGACTTTC; CDR3: CASLLPYHVLTF
V: TRBV6-6; D: .; J: TRBJ1-2; size: .; DNA: TGTGCCACCATGTACAGGCCCATCGGCTACACCTTC; CDR3: CATMYRPIGYTF
V: TRBV6-5; D: TRBD1; J: TRBJ1-2; size: .; DNA: TGTGCCAGCAGGGGACAGAAGGGACTTCAATATGGCTACACCTTC; CDR3: CASRGQKGLQYGYTF
V: TRBV20-1; D: .; J: TRBJ1-6; size: .; DNA: TGCAGTGCTAGAGATTTGAAGTTTACAGGGTCACGCAATTCACCCCTCCACTTT; CDR3: CSARDLKFTGSRNSPLHF
V: TRBV4-1; D: TRBD2; J: TRBJ2-5; size: .; DNA: TGCGCCAGCAGCCCAGGCGGTAGCGGGGGTGAAGAGACCCAGTACTTC; CDR3: CASSPGGSGGEETQYF